This entry lists 17 T cell receptor beta chains sequenced from one sample in a study of neoadjuvant anti-PD-1 for oral cavity cancer. The time point was: after neoadjuvant nivolumab, at surgical resection. Method: immunoSEQ multiplex PCR; TCRdb's copy keeps in-frame clones and lacks some. This table holds around 10,000 clones, around three fifths found once. The sample consisted of tumor tissue, taken after nivolumab (anti-PD-1) treatment. These receptors were taken from a person aged 40-85 years with oral cavity squamous cell carcinoma.

The rearrangement uses TRBV9 and TRBJ1-1; no reliable D call. Per the germline V gene, CDR1 is SGDLS and CDR2 is YYNGEE. The CDR3 has 13 residues. Trimming took 7 bases from V and 2 from J, leaving 12 bases between them. CDR3 bases: TGTGCCAGCGCGGGGAGGGTTAACACTGAAGCTTTCTTT. This codes for CASAGRVNTEAFF.

This clone occurred once. This sequence joins TRBV29-1 and TRBJ2-3, with 12 bases that match TRBD2. This CDR3 comprises 15 residues. The J segment lost 2 bases and the V segment lost 6 bases, leaving 6 bases of the junction unmatched. Germline V gene lookup returns CDR1 SQVTM and CDR2 ANQGSEA. The CDR3 DNA follows: TGCAGCGTGCCGGGGACTAGCGGGTTCACAGATACGCAGTATTTT. Amino acids: CSVPGTSGFTDTQYF.

The chain links TRBV5-1 to TRBJ1-2; no definite D call. CDR1 is SGHRS and CDR2 is YFSETQ in the germline V gene. Deletions cut 0 bases from V and 6 bases from J, with 12 bases between. The CDR3 sequence is 14 residues long. The CDR3 sequence: CASSLAGLEDGYTF. CDR3 in DNA: TGCGCCAGCAGCTTGGCTGGCCTTGAGGATGGCTACACCTTC.

The chain links TRBV7-9 to TRBJ2-7; 9 bases match TRBD2. The CDR3 covers 15 residues. Losses at the gene ends were 1 base for V and 5 bases for J; bases not matched to a gene: 6. The germline V gene has CDR1 SEHNR and CDR2 FQNEAQ (reference sequence). The DNA for the CDR3 is TGTGCCAGCAGCTTAGTGGGCGGGAGGGGCCACGAGCAGTACTTC. Translation gives CASSLVGGRGHEQYF.

This chain links TRBV5-6 with TRBJ2-3; 12 nucleotides match TRBD2. The CDR3 is 16 residues long. CDR1 is SGHDT, CDR2 YYEEEE, per germline. V shed 2 bases and J 3 bases; nucleotides not matched to a gene: 4. The CDR3 sequence is CASSFRLAGVTDTQYF. In nucleotides, the CDR3 is TGTGCCAGCAGCTTCAGACTAGCGGGAGTTACAGATACGCAGTATTTT.

V is TRBV9 and J is TRBJ1-2, with 7 bases matching TRBD1. V was clipped by 0 bases and J by 6 bases; unmatched bases: 2. The V gene's germline CDR1 is SGDLS and CDR2 YYNGEE. The CDR3 runs 13 residues. The CDR3 DNA follows: TGTGCCAGCAGCGTAGTCGACAGGGATGGCTACACCTTC. It is translated as CASSVVDRDGYTF.

This clone was detected a few times. V and J are TRBV18 and TRBJ2-2; D ambiguous. Between the trimmed V and J ends, which lost 8 bases and 2 bases, there was a span of 15 bases. CDR3 length: 15 amino acids. Germline-derived CDR1 and CDR2 are KGHSH and LQKENI. The CDR3 here is CASAQRQKNTGELFF. The CDR3 DNA reads as TGTGCCAGCGCTCAGAGGCAGAAAAACACCGGGGAGCTGTTTTTT.

This clone occurred once. The chain links TRBV5-1 to TRBJ1-5, with a tentative D call TRBD1 (6 bases). The CDR3 has 15 amino acids. Per the germline V gene, CDR1 is SGHRS and CDR2 is YFSETQ. V was trimmed by 4 bases and J by 7 bases, leaving 18 bases between them. The CDR3 protein is CASSTTGSLGQPQHF. In DNA form, the CDR3 reads TGCGCCAGCAGCACTACAGGGTCTTTAGGCCAGCCCCAGCATTTT.

By proportion, this clone is large. The J gene is TRBJ1-3, the V gene TRBV6-6; D is ambiguous. The germline gives CDR1 MNHNY, CDR2 SVGAGI (reference sequence). The CDR3 consists of 15 residues. The germline V and J ends were trimmed by 2 bases and 0 bases, with 8 bases remaining between them. The CDR3 region has the DNA TGTGCCAGCAGTTACGACGGCCTCTCTGGAAACACCATATATTTT. Its translation is CASSYDGLSGNTIYF.

This chain links TRBV18 with TRBJ1-2; no reliable D call. V was clipped by 3 bases and J by 4 bases, with 9 bases between them. CDR3 length: 13 amino acids. Germline V gives CDR1 KGHSH, CDR2 LQKENI. The CDR3 loop reads CASSPGESYGYTF. The CDR3 DNA is TGTGCCAGCTCACCTGGGGAAAGCTATGGCTACACCTTC.

The genes are TRBV10-1 and TRBJ2-2, with a weak D call TRBD2 (5 bases). The CDR3 has 12 residues. Deletions cut 7 bases from V and 5 bases from J, with 8 bases between. Germline CDR1 WNHNN, CDR2 SYGVQD (reference sequence). The CDR3 DNA sequence: TGCGCCAGCATGAGGGAAACCGGGGAGCTGTTTTTT. Protein sequence: CASMRETGELFF.

The chain joins TRBV7-8 to TRBJ2-7; TRBD1 is a possible D gene (5 bases). The CDR3 consists of 15 residues. The germline V gene encodes CDR1 SGHVS and CDR2 FQNEAQ. V lost 6 bases and J lost 1, with 16 bases in between. In DNA, the CDR3 is TGTGCCAGCAGACCCCAGGGTGAGATTTCCTACGAGCAGTACTTC. Amino acid sequence: CASRPQGEISYEQYF.

The CDR3 loop reads CAWNKGTRPNEQFF. In DNA, the CDR3 is TGTGCCTGGAACAAAGGGACCAGACCCAATGAGCAGTTCTTC. J is TRBJ2-1 and V is TRBV30; D is perhaps TRBD1 or TRBD2 (5 bases each). Germline CDR1 is GTSNPN and CDR2 is SVGIG (reference sequence). V shed 4 bases and J shed 6 bases, with 16 bases lying between them. This CDR3 spans 14 amino acids.

V is TRBV11-2 and J is TRBJ2-1; 9 nucleotides line up with TRBD2. V shed 4 bases and J 8 bases; nucleotides not matched to a gene: 18. CDR3 size: 18 residues. Germline CDR1 SGHAT, CDR2 FQNNGV. CDR3 sequence reads: CASSSPFEAREGRDEQFF. The CDR3 coding sequence is TGTGCCAGCAGCTCCCCATTCGAGGCGCGGGAGGGCAGGGATGAGCAGTTCTTC. The full variable domain, completed using reference TRBV11-2 and TRBJ2-1, is EAGVAQSPRYKIIEKRQSVAFWCNPISGHATLYWYQQILGQGPKLLIQFQNNGVVDDSQLPKDRFSAERLKGVDSTLKIQPAKLEDSAVYLCASSSPFEAREGRDEQFFGPGTRLTVL.

The rearrangement uses TRBV5-1 and TRBJ2-7; D remains ambiguous. The V and J ends lost 4 bases and 0 bases respectively, with 11 bases between them. Germline CDR1 SGHRS, CDR2 YFSETQ. This CDR3 region has 14 residues. DNA for the CDR3: TGCGCCAGCAGCGCTGACGCTAGCTCCTACGAGCAGTACTTC. Translation: CASSADASSYEQYF.

The chain is built from TRBV11-2 and TRBJ2-2, with 9 nucleotides matching TRBD2. The CDR3 is 17 residues long. Germline V CDR1 and CDR2: SGHAT, FQNNGV. Unmatched junction bases numbered 10, after V lost 1 base and J lost 7 bases. The CDR3, as DNA: TGTGCCAGCAGCTTAGGAGAGCTAGCGGGAAGGGTCGGGGAGCTGTTTTTT. It encodes CASSLGELAGRVGELFF.

This clone was seen only a few times. This chain joins TRBV30 and TRBJ1-6; perhaps TRBD1 as D (6 bases). Trimming took 0 bases from V and 11 from J, leaving 11 bases between them. Germline V gives CDR1 GTSNPN, CDR2 SVGIG (reference sequence). This CDR3 is 13 amino acids long. CDR3 protein: CAWSVKGEAPLHF. DNA of the CDR3: TGTGCCTGGAGTGTAAAGGGGGAGGCACCCCTCCACTTT.